These 7 T cell receptor beta chains were all obtained from the same sample, sequenced in a study of blood T cell repertoires in COVID-19. This table comes from immunoSEQ multiplex PCR, and its TCRdb copy is limited to in-frame clones, with some not included. The table lists approximately 300,000 clones, about nine tenths of them singletons. Sequencing used PBMCs or T cells enriched from blood (not recorded which). The receptor set was obtained from a woman in her late teens or twenties who had recovered from COVID-19.

The chain couples TRBV2 to TRBJ2-1, with 10 bases matching TRBD1. The CDR3 spans 13 residues. Germline-derived CDR1 and CDR2 are SNHLY and FYNNEI. V shed 4 bases and J 7 bases; nucleotides not matched to a gene: 1. CDR3 in amino acids: CASSGDRGNEQFF. DNA of the CDR3: TGTGCCAGCAGTGGGGACAGGGGAAATGAGCAGTTCTTC.

The chain links TRBV10-3 to TRBJ1-2, with D unresolved. V dropped 5 bases and J dropped 0 bases, with 7 bases sitting between them. Germline loops: CDR1 ENHRY, CDR2 SYGVKD. This CDR3 spans 13 amino acids. The CDR3 is CAISPGSNYGYTF. The CDR3 bases are TGTGCCATCAGTCCAGGTTCTAACTATGGCTACACCTTC.

This clone showed up just a few times. The gene calls are TRBV9 and TRBJ2-1; D may be TRBD1 (6 bases). The CDR3 has 15 amino acids. V gave up 3 bases and J gave up 6 bases, with 16 bases separating them. The germline V gene encodes CDR1 SGDLS and CDR2 YYNGEE. CDR3 protein: CASSADRLVSNEQFF. CDR3 nucleotides: TGTGCCAGCAGCGCCGACAGGTTGGTATCCAATGAGCAGTTCTTC.

The rearrangement links TRBV24-1 to TRBJ1-2, with 7 positions matching TRBD1. The CDR3 totals 13 residues. The V segment lost 3 bases and the J segment 8 bases; nucleotides outside the gene matches: 5. Germline V gene data show CDR1 as KGHDR and CDR2 as SFDVKD. CDR3 protein: CATSDPTGMGYTF. In DNA form, the CDR3 reads TGTGCCACCAGTGATCCGACAGGGATGGGCTACACCTTC.

The V and J genes are TRBV4-1 and TRBJ2-7; D possibly corresponds to TRBD1 (7 bases). CDR1 MGHRA and CDR2 YSYEKL come from the germline V gene. The CDR3 has 15 amino acids. Between the trimmed V and J ends, which lost 1 base and 3 bases, there was a span of 13 bases. For the CDR3, the DNA is TGCGCCAGCAGCCAAGTGGGCAGGGGGGTCTACGAGCAGTACTTC. Translated, it gives CASSQVGRGVYEQYF.

This chain uses TRBV5-1 with TRBJ2-5; D is perhaps TRBD1 (6 bases). Germline V gives CDR1 SGHRS, CDR2 YFSETQ. Trimming cost V 0 bases and J 4 bases, with 10 bases left between them. The CDR3 sequence is 14 residues long. Here the CDR3 reads CASSLAQGRETQYF. The CDR3 DNA follows: TGCGCCAGCAGCTTGGCGCAGGGGAGAGAGACCCAGTACTTC.

The chain combines TRBV11-2 with TRBJ1-1, with 7 bases fitting TRBD1. The CDR3 covers 13 residues. Germline assignment: CDR1 SGHAT and CDR2 FQNNGV. Losses at the gene ends were 1 base for V and 8 bases for J; bases not matched to a gene: 4. The chain's CDR3 is CASSLARGAEAFF. Written as DNA, the CDR3 is TGTGCCAGCAGCTTAGCCAGGGGGGCCGAAGCTTTCTTT.